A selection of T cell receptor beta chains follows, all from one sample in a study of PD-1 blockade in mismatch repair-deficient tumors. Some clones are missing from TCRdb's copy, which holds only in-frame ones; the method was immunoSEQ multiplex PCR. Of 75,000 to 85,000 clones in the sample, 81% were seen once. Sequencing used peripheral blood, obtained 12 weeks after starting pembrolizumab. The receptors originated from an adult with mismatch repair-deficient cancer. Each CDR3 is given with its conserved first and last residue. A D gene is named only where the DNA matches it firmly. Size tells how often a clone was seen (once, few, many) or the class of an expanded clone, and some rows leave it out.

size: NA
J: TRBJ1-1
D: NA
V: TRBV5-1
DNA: TGCGCCAGCAGCTTGGGAGTGGGGGGACGGGCGAACACTGAAGCTTTCTTT
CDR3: CASSLGVGGRANTEAFF

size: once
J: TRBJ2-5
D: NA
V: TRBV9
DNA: TGTGCCAGCAGCCCATTGGACTGGGGTGAGACCCAGTACTTC
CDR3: CASSPLDWGETQYF

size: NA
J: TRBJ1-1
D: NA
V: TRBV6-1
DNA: TGTGCCAGCAGTTTGTATTTGGTAAACACTGAAGCTTTCTTT
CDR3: CASSLYLVNTEAFF

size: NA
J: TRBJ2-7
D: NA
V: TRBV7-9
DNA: TGTGCCAGCAGCAGCACAGTGAACTACGAGCAGTACTTC
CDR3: CASSSTVNYEQYF

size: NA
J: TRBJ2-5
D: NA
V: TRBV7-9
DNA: TGTGCCAGCAGCTCCTACAGGGTTCCAGAGACCCAGTACTTC
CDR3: CASSSYRVPETQYF

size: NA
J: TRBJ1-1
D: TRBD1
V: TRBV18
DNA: TGTGCCAGCTCACCACCCCACAGGGGGGGCACTGAAGCTTTCTTT
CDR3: CASSPPHRGGTEAFF

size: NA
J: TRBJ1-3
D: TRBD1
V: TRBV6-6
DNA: TGTGCCAGCAAATGGACAGGCTCTGGAAACACCATATATTTT
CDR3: CASKWTGSGNTIYF

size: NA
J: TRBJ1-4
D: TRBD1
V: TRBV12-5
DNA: TGTGCTAGTGGTTTGGCAGGGGGCGCGGTCGAAAAACTGTTTTTT
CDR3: CASGLAGGAVEKLFF

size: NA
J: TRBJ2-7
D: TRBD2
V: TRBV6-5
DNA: TGTGCCAGCAGGCTTGAAATAGCGGGAGACGAGCAGTACTTC
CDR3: CASRLEIAGDEQYF

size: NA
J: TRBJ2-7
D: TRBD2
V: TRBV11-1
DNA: TGTGCCAGCAGCCAGGGACTAGCGGGACCCTACGAGCAGTACTTC
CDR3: CASSQGLAGPYEQYF

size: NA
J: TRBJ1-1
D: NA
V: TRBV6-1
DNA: TGTGCCAGCAGGAAGGGTAACACTGAAGCTTTCTTT
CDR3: CASRKGNTEAFF

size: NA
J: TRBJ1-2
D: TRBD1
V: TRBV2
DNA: TGTGCCAGCAGGGACAGGGGGCGAGATGGCTACACCTTC
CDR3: CASRDRGRDGYTF

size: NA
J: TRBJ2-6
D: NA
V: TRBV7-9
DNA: TGTGCCAGCAGCTTAGTTGGTGGCTCTGGGGCCAACGTCCTGACTTTC
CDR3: CASSLVGGSGANVLTF

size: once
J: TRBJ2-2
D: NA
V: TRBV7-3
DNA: TGTGCCAGCAGCACGAGTTTCTCCGGGGAGCTGTTTTTT
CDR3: CASSTSFSGELFF

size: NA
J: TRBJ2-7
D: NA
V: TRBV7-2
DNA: TGTGCCAGCAGCTCCCGGGACTCTTACGAGCAGTACTTC
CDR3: CASSSRDSYEQYF

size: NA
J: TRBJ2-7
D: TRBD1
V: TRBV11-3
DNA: TGTGCCAGCAGCAGACAGGGGGTCTCCTACGAGCAGTACTTC
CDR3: CASSRQGVSYEQYF

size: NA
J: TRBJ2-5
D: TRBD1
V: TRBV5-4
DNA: TGTGCCAGCAGCTTGGGGCCCCGGACAGGGGGCGCGGAGACCCAGTACTTC
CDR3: CASSLGPRTGGAETQYF

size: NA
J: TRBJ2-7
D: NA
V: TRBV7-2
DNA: TGTGCCAGCAGCAACGCCAGGGGTTCCACCTACGAGCAGTACTTC
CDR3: CASSNARGSTYEQYF

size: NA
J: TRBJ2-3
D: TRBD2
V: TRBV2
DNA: TGTGCCAGCAGTGAGTGGGTGACTAGCGGATGGGATACGCAGTATTTT
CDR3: CASSEWVTSGWDTQYF

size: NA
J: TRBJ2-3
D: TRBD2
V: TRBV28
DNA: TGTGCCAGCAGTTTTCTAGCGGGAGCCGCCACAGATACGCAGTATTTT
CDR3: CASSFLAGAATDTQYF